Below are 32 T cell receptor beta chains sequenced from a single sample in a study of control samples from healthy donors and cancer patients. Generated by immunoSEQ multiplex PCR, the TCRdb table keeps only in-frame clones and is missing some. The profile covers 65,000 to 100,000 clones, with around 92% appearing a single time and approximately 15% taken by the ten largest. The sequencing input was blood. The receptors here all came from a man between 50 and 59 years old in good health.

This chain connects TRBV5-1 to TRBJ1-2; 9 positions agree with TRBD1. V trimming: 0 bases; J trimming: 8 bases; junction bases outside the gene matches: 11. The CDR3 runs to 16 residues. The germline V gene has CDR1 SGHRS and CDR2 YFSETQ. The CDR3 here is CASSLAVWDREKGYTF. Written as DNA, the CDR3 is TGCGCCAGCAGCTTGGCCGTATGGGACAGGGAGAAGGGCTACACCTTC.

The genes are TRBV15 and TRBJ1-6; D gene unclear. There are 18 residues in the CDR3. Trimming removed 2 bases at V and 7 bases at J, with 21 bases between. Germline V gene data show CDR1 as LNHNV and CDR2 as YYDKDF (reference sequence). The CDR3 DNA is TGTGCCACCAGCAGAAGTAATGTTGGGAGCGGAACCAATTCACCCCTCCACTTT. Translating gives CATSRSNVGSGTNSPLHF.

This clone was seen just once. The rearrangement links TRBV3-1 (or the pseudogene TRBV3-2) to TRBJ2-3, with 7 nucleotides matching TRBD2. There are 16 residues in the CDR3. Trimming cost V 0 bases and J 0 bases; bases outside gene matches: 3. Germline V gene lookup returns CDR1 LGHDT and CDR2 YNNKEL (reference sequence). CDR3 residues: CASSQEAGPSTDTQYF. The CDR3 coding sequence is TGTGCCAGCAGCCAAGAAGCGGGGCCGAGCACAGATACGCAGTATTTT.

The chain joins TRBV11-2 to TRBJ2-7, with TRBD2 matching over 8 bases. The CDR3 contains 14 residues. Germline CDR1 SGHAT, CDR2 FQNNGV. Trimming cost V 0 bases and J 9 bases; bases outside gene matches: 7. The chain's CDR3 is CASSLDRGGGRQYF. CDR3 nucleotides: TGTGCCAGCAGCTTAGATCGGGGGGGCGGGCGGCAGTACTTC.

V gene TRBV6-5 combines with J gene TRBJ1-2; 8 bases map to TRBD1. This CDR3 region has 15 residues. From germline, CDR1 is MNHEY and CDR2 SVGAGI. V shed 7 bases, J shed 3 bases, and the junction held 10 bases outside the gene matches. The CDR3 reads CASKTRGQGDYGYTF. CDR3 bases: TGTGCCAGCAAGACCCGCGGACAGGGAGACTATGGCTACACCTTC.

The rearrangement joins TRBV15 to TRBJ1-5, with 7 positions matching TRBD1. V lost 5 bases, J lost 0 bases, and 4 bases stayed unmatched. The CDR3 covers 15 residues. Germline CDR1 and CDR2: LNHNV and YYDKDF (reference sequence). The CDR3 protein is CATSLDRVSNQPQHF. CDR3 sequence (DNA): TGTGCCACCAGCCTAGACAGGGTTAGCAATCAGCCCCAGCATTTT. Looking up the rest from reference TRBV15 and TRBJ1-5 gives the full variable domain: DAMVIQNPRYQVTQFGKPVTLSCSQTLNHNVMYWYQQKSSQAPKLLFHYYDKDFNNEADTPDNFQSRRPNTSFCFLDIRSPGLGDTAMYLCATSLDRVSNQPQHFGDGTRLSIL.

The chain uses TRBV3-1 (or the pseudogene TRBV3-2) and TRBJ1-1; D is possibly TRBD1 (6 bases). The germline V and J ends were trimmed by 1 base and 8 bases, with 11 bases remaining between them. Germline V gene data show CDR1 as LGHDT and CDR2 as YNNKEL (reference sequence). The CDR3 spans 13 residues. CDR3 amino acids: CASSQVLGTEAFF. The CDR3 DNA reads as TGTGCCAGCAGCCAAGTTCTTGGGACAGAAGCTTTCTTT.

The chain uses TRBV6-6 and TRBJ1-2; tentative D call: TRBD1 (5 bases). V was clipped by 7 bases and J by 6 bases, with 15 bases between them. CDR3 length equals 13 residues. Germline CDR1 is MNHNY and CDR2 is SVGAGI (reference sequence). The CDR3 sequence is CASIGPGGNGYTF. The CDR3 nucleotides read TGTGCCAGCATTGGACCTGGGGGAAATGGCTACACCTTC.

V usage is TRBV24-1 and J usage is TRBJ2-1; D tentatively fits TRBD1 or TRBD2 (5 bases each). There are 14 residues in the CDR3. Between the trimmed V and J ends, which lost 10 bases and 1 base, there was a span of 13 bases. CDR1 is KGHDR, CDR2 SFDVKD, per germline. CDR3: CATSRGRSYNEQFF. DNA of the CDR3: TGTGCCACTTCCCGGGGACGGTCCTACAATGAGCAGTTCTTC.

This rearrangement joins TRBV14 to TRBJ2-7, with D perhaps matching TRBD1 (6 bases). Germline CDR1 SGHDN, CDR2 FVKESK. The CDR3 is made up of 15 amino acids. Trimming shortened V by 5 bases and J by 6 bases, and 20 bases separated the two germline ends. CDR3 sequence (DNA): TGTGCCAGCAGCAGGACGTCAGGGGTTCTTGGCGAGCAGTACTTC. This sequence encodes CASSRTSGVLGEQYF.

This chain connects TRBV5-1 to TRBJ1-1; D is unclear. The V gene's germline CDR1 is SGHRS and CDR2 YFSETQ. The CDR3 extends over 14 amino acids. Between the trimmed V and J ends, which lost 0 bases and 2 bases, there was a span of 8 bases. The CDR3 region has the DNA TGCGCCAGCAGCTTGGAGGTCCCAAACACTGAAGCTTTCTTT. It translates to CASSLEVPNTEAFF.

The chain recombines TRBV24-1 with TRBJ2-2; D might be TRBD2 (6 bases). CDR3 length equals 16 residues. V was clipped by 4 bases and J by 5 bases, with 16 bases between them. The germline CDR1 and CDR2 sequences are KGHDR and SFDVKD. The DNA of the CDR3 is TGTGCCACCAGTGACCGACGCCGCGGGACTACCGGGGAGCTGTTTTTT. This translates into CATSDRRRGTTGELFF.

J is TRBJ2-1 and V is TRBV7-2; D gene unclear. This CDR3 is 13 amino acids long. Germline assignment: CDR1 SGHTA and CDR2 FQGNSA. V lost 4 bases to trimming and J lost 8 bases, with 12 bases between them. DNA of the CDR3: TGTGCCAGCAGCTCGGGCCCCCAATATGAGCAGTTCTTC. Translation gives CASSSGPQYEQFF.

The chain is built from TRBV29-1 and TRBJ1-1; 8 bases fit TRBD1. Germline V gene data show CDR1 as SQVTM and CDR2 as ANQGSEA. J gave up 5 bases and V 5 bases, and 16 bases lay outside the gene matches. The CDR3 sequence is 16 residues long. The CDR3 is CSVYGQGRDVRTEAFF. CDR3 coding DNA: TGCAGCGTTTATGGACAGGGTAGGGATGTCCGGACTGAAGCTTTCTTT.

This chain links TRBV2 with TRBJ2-3; D gene unclear. Per the germline V gene, CDR1 is SNHLY and CDR2 is FYNNEI. The CDR3 runs 12 residues. The germline V and J ends were trimmed by 6 bases and 3 bases, with 7 bases remaining between them. The CDR3 DNA is TGTGCCAGCAGGTGGGAAACAGATACGCAGTATTTT. Amino acids: CASRWETDTQYF.

The chain couples TRBV6-6 to TRBJ1-1, with TRBD1 as a possible D gene (6 bases). Trimming took 6 bases from V and 7 from J, leaving 9 bases between them. Germline CDR1 reads MNHNY; CDR2 reads SVGAGI (reference sequence). The CDR3 totals 11 residues. This chain's CDR3 is CASRFRGEAFF. The CDR3 DNA reads TGTGCCAGCAGATTCAGGGGTGAAGCTTTCTTT.

The V and J genes are TRBV3-1 (or the pseudogene TRBV3-2) and TRBJ1-2, with TRBD1 matching over 7 bases. This CDR3 spans 14 amino acids. The V gene's germline CDR1 is LGHDT and CDR2 YNNKEL (reference sequence). J lost 2 bases, V lost 1 base, and 1 base had no gene match. CDR3 in amino acids: CASSQGGQNYGYTF. The CDR3 DNA is TGTGCCAGCAGCCAAGGGGGACAGAACTATGGCTACACCTTC.

CDR3 protein: CASSLSLISTDTQYF. The CDR3 DNA follows: TGTGCCAGCAGTTTATCGTTGATAAGCACAGATACGCAGTATTTT. This sequence joins TRBV27 and TRBJ2-3, with D unclear. The germline V gene has CDR1 MNHEY and CDR2 SMNVEV (reference sequence). The CDR3 is 15 residues long. V lost 0 bases and J 0 bases, leaving 7 bases between the germline ends.

The CDR3 sequence is CASSQGRAQHEAFF. In DNA, the CDR3 is TGCGCCAGCAGCCAAGGGAGGGCACAGCATGAAGCTTTCTTT. The chain carries TRBV4-1 and TRBJ1-1; D ambiguous. There are 14 residues in the CDR3. With 1 base removed from V and 7 bases from J, the gap between germline ends came to 13 bases. Germline V gene sequence: CDR1 MGHRA, CDR2 YSYEKL.

The CDR3 sequence is CASSYSRRETQYF. The CDR3 DNA is TGTGCCAGCAGTTACTCAAGGCGGGAGACCCAGTACTTC. This chain connects TRBV6-6 to TRBJ2-5; D unclear. V dropped 0 bases and J dropped 5 bases, with 7 bases sitting between them. Germline V gives CDR1 MNHNY, CDR2 SVGAGI (reference sequence). The CDR3 length is 13 residues.

This chain links TRBV4-2 with TRBJ2-2, with 7 bases lining up with TRBD2. This CDR3 is 18 amino acids long. V lost 2 bases to trimming and J lost 3 bases; unmatched junction nucleotides: 12. Germline CDR1 is LGHNA and CDR2 is YNFKEQ. CDR3 sequence reads: CASSQKTGREEDTGELFF. The CDR3 DNA reads TGTGCCAGCAGCCAAAAGACTGGGAGGGAGGAGGACACCGGGGAGCTGTTTTTT.

The gene calls are TRBV6-4 and TRBJ2-5; tentatively, D is TRBD2 (5 bases). This CDR3 region has 16 residues. V lost 7 bases and J lost 5, with 23 bases in between. Germline V lookup: CDR1 MRHNA, CDR2 SNTAGT. The CDR3 sequence: CASTPCKVSRGETQYF. The CDR3 coding sequence is TGTGCCAGCACTCCCTGTAAGGTTTCGAGAGGGGAGACCCAGTACTTC.

J is TRBJ1-1 and V is TRBV14, with D unresolved. CDR1 and CDR2 from the germline V gene are SGHDN and FVKESK. CDR3 size: 13 residues. The germline V and J ends were trimmed by 0 bases and 7 bases, with 9 bases remaining between them. The CDR3 coding sequence is TGTGCCAGCAGCCAAGATTGGGCCTTTGAAGCTTTCTTT. Its protein product is CASSQDWAFEAFF.

This clone came up once. The chain carries TRBV29-1 and TRBJ1-3; D remains ambiguous. Germline CDR1 and CDR2: SQVTM and ANQGSEA. The CDR3 runs to 15 residues. V was clipped by 5 bases and J by 3 bases, with 17 bases between them. The CDR3 sequence is CSVRFPAPLGNTIYF. In DNA, the CDR3 is TGCAGCGTTAGATTCCCGGCTCCTCTTGGAAACACCATATATTTT.

The chain is built from TRBV7-6 and TRBJ1-3; 10 bases align to TRBD1. This CDR3 is 16 amino acids long. After removal of 1 base from V and 2 bases from J, the junction contained 2 bases not matched to a gene. Germline CDR1 and CDR2: SGHVS and FNYEAQ. The CDR3 coding sequence is TGTGCCAGCAGCTTAGGAGGACAGGGGGCTGGAAACACCATATATTTT. Its protein product is CASSLGGQGAGNTIYF. The complete variable domain, with remaining parts taken from reference TRBV7-6 and TRBJ1-3, reads GAGVSQSPRYKVTKRGQDVALRCDPISGHVSLYWYRQALGQGPEFLTYFNYEAQQDKSGLPNDRFSAERPEGSISTLTIQRTEQRDSAMYRCASSLGGQGAGNTIYFGEGSWLTVV.

The chain employs TRBV19 and TRBJ2-4; no clear D gene. Germline values: CDR1 LNHDA, CDR2 SQIVND (reference sequence). Trimming pared 2 bases from V and 5 bases from J, leaving 4 bases between. The CDR3 extends over 12 amino acids. The CDR3 here is CASSINQNIQYF. CDR3 in DNA: TGTGCCAGTAGTATAAATCAAAACATTCAGTACTTC.

Turning to this clone: Different DNA sequences within this sample yield the same CDR3. The chain recombines TRBV19 with TRBJ1-5; weak D call: TRBD1 (5 bases). Trimming removed 3 bases at V and 7 bases at J, with 7 bases between. The CDR3 extends over 12 amino acids. Germline values: CDR1 LNHDA, CDR2 SQIVND (reference sequence). The CDR3 is CASSIGGQPQHF. The CDR3 DNA follows: TGTGCCAGTAGTATCGGGGGACAGCCCCAGCATTTT.

The gene calls are TRBV4-3 and TRBJ2-7; tentative D call: TRBD2 (5 bases). Germline V lookup: CDR1 LGHNA, CDR2 YSLEER. The length of the CDR3 is 12 residues. V was cut by 1 base and J by 6 bases, with 7 bases left in between. The DNA for the CDR3 is TGCGCCAGCAGCCAAGGTCGGGGCGAGCAGTACTTC. Amino acids: CASSQGRGEQYF.

The V and J genes are TRBV30 and TRBJ1-2, with D possibly matching TRBD1 (5 bases). The CDR3 is 12 residues long. CDR1 is GTSNPN, CDR2 SVGIG, per germline (reference sequence). V was clipped by 5 bases and J by 6 bases, with 13 bases between them. In DNA form, the CDR3 reads TGTGCCTGGCATCAGGGAGGAGATGGCTACACCTTC. The encoded protein is CAWHQGGDGYTF.

The CDR3, as DNA: TGTGCCAGCAGCGCGGGCCGCAGGGAATCTCATGGCTACACCTTC. As protein: CASSAGRRESHGYTF. The chain links TRBV9 to TRBJ1-2; possibly TRBD1 for D (5 bases). V was trimmed by 3 bases and J by 6 bases, leaving 18 bases between them. This CDR3 comprises 15 residues. Germline loops: CDR1 SGDLS, CDR2 YYNGEE.

The chain couples TRBV11-3 to TRBJ2-3; D possibly corresponds to TRBD1 (6 bases). Trimming removed 5 bases at V and 2 bases at J, with 11 bases between. Germline CDR1 and CDR2: SGHNT and YENEEA. The CDR3 loop spans 14 amino acids. Written as DNA, the CDR3 is TGTGCCAGCAGCCCGGGGACACCCACAGATACGCAGTATTTT. Its protein is CASSPGTPTDTQYF. Variable domain in full (rest from reference TRBV11-3 and TRBJ2-3): EAGVVQSPRYKIIEKKQPVAFWCNPISGHNTLYWYLQNLGQGPELLIRYENEEAVDDSQLPKDRFSAERLKGVDSTLKIQPAELGDSAVYLCASSPGTPTDTQYFGPGTRLTVL.

This clone was detected only once. This sequence joins TRBV5-4 and TRBJ1-4; D remains ambiguous. From germline, CDR1 is SGHNT and CDR2 YYREEE (reference sequence). The CDR3 covers 14 residues. V was clipped by 6 bases and J by 5 bases, with 14 bases between them. The CDR3 nucleotides are TGTGCCAGCAAATCTGGACCTAACAATGAAAAACTGTTTTTT. Residues: CASKSGPNNEKLFF.